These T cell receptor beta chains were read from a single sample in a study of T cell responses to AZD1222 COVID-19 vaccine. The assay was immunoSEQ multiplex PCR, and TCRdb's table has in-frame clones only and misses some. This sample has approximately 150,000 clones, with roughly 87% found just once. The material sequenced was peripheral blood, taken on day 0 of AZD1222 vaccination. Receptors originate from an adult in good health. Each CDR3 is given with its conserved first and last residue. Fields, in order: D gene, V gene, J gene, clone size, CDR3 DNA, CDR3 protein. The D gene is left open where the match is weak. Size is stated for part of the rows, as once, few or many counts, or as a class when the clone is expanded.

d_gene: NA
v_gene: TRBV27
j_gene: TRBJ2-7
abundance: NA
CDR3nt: TGTGCCAGCCGCAGGGGCGATTCCTACGAGCAGTACTTC
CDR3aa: CASRRGDSYEQYF

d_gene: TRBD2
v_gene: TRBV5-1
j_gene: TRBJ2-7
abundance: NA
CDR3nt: TGCGCCAGCAGTTTACTAGCGGCCTACGAGCAGTACTTC
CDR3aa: CASSLLAAYEQYF

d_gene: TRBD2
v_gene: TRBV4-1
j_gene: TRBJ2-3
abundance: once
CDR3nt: TGCGCCAGCAGGCCTAGCGGATACACAGATACGCAGTATTTT
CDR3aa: CASRPSGYTDTQYF

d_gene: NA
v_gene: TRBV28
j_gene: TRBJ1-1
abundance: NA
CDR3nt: TGTGCCAGCAGTCCAGGGGACGTTCTTAGAGTGGGGAACACTGAAGCTTTCTTT
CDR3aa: CASSPGDVLRVGNTEAFF

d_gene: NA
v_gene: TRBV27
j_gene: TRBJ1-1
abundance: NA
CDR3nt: TGTGCCAGCAGTTTGGTAGGGAGGACTGAAGCTTTCTTT
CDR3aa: CASSLVGRTEAFF

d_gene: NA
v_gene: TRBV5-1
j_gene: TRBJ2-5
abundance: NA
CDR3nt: TGCGCCAGCAGCCCCGGACCGATGAAGGCCCAAGAGACCCAGTACTTC
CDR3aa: CASSPGPMKAQETQYF

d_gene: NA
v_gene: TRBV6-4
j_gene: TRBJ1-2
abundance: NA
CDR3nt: TGTGCCAGCAGTGACGTTTTCGGGGGGGGACTGCGATATGGTGGCTACACCTTC
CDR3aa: CASSDVFGGGLRYGGYTF

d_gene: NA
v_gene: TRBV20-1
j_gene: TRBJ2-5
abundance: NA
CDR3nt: TGCAGTGCCACACTTTGGGAGACCCAGTACTTC
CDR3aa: CSATLWETQYF

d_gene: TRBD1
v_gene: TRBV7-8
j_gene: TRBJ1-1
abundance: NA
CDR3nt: TGTGCCAGCAGCTCTAACAGGGGGACCACTGAAGCTTTCTTT
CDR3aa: CASSSNRGTTEAFF

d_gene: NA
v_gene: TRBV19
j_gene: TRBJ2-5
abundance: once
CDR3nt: TGTGCCAGTAGTCGTGGGCTAGAATGGGAGACCCAGTACTTC
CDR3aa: CASSRGLEWETQYF

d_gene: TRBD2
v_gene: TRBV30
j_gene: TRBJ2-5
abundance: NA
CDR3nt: TGTGCCTGGAGTGACCTAGCGGGATCACGGTACTTC
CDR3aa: CAWSDLAGSRYF

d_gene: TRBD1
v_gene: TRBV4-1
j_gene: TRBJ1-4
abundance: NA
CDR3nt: TGCGCCAGCAGCCCGACGGACAGGGGGCTATCTAATGAAAAACTGTTTTTT
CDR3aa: CASSPTDRGLSNEKLFF

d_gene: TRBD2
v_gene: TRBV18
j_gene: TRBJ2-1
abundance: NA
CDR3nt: TGTGCCAGCTCACCCCCCCGGCTAGCGGGAGGGCCCAGTGAGCAGTTCTTC
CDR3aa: CASSPPRLAGGPSEQFF

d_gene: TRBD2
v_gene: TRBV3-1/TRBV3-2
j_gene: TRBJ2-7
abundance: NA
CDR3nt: TGTGCCAGCAGCCAAGAGTGGGCGGGAGGGAGGAACGAGCAGTACTTC
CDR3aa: CASSQEWAGGRNEQYF

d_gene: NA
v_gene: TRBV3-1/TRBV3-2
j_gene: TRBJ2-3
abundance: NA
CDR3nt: TGTGCCAGCAGCCAAGAGCGTTGGGGGACAGATACGCAGTATTTT
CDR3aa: CASSQERWGTDTQYF

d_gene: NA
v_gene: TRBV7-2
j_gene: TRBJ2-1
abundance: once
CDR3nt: TGTGCCAGCAGCTTAGATCTGGGTCAAATCCAGTTCTTC
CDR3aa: CASSLDLGQIQFF

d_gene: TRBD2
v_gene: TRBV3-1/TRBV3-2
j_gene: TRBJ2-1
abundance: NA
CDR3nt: TGTGCCAGCAGCCAAAGAACCGGGACTAGCGGGATAAATGAGCAGTTCTTC
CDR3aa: CASSQRTGTSGINEQFF

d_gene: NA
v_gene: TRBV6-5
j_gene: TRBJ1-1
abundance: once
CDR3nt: TGTGCCAGCGAGATAAGGCAGGGCAACACTGAAGCTTTCTTT
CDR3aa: CASEIRQGNTEAFF

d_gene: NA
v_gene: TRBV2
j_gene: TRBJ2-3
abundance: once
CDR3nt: TGTGCCAGCAGTGTGGGTAGCGGTAGCTCAGATACGCAGTATTTT
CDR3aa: CASSVGSGSSDTQYF

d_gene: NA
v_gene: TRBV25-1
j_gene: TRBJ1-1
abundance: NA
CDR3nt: TGTGCCAGCAGTGACAGCGCCTTTGAAGCTTTCTTT
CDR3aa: CASSDSAFEAFF

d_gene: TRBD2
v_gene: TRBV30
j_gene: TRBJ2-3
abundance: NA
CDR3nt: TGTGCCTGGAGTAAGCGGGAGAGAGATACGCAGTATTTT
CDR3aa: CAWSKRERDTQYF

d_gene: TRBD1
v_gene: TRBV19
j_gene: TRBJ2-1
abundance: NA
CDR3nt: TGTGCCAGTACCGCTGGGGGACAGGGGGGCAATGAGCAGTTCTTC
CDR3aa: CASTAGGQGGNEQFF

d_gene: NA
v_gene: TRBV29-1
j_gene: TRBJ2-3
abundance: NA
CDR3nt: TGCAGCGTTGGTACAGGACGGATCGCAGATACGCAGTATTTT
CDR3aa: CSVGTGRIADTQYF

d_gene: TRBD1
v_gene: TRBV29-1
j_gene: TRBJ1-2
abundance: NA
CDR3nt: TGCAGCGTAAAACCGGGACAGGGGTCCTATGGCTACACCTTC
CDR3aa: CSVKPGQGSYGYTF

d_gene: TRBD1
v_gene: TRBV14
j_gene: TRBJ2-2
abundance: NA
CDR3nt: TGTGCCAGCAGCCAGGCAGGGACAGGGAAGACTAACACCGGGGAGCTGTTTTTT
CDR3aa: CASSQAGTGKTNTGELFF

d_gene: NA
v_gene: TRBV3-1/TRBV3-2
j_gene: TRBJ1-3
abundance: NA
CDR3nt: TGTGCCAGCAGCCAAAGGCACAGGAGCTCTGGAAACACCATATATTTT
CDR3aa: CASSQRHRSSGNTIYF

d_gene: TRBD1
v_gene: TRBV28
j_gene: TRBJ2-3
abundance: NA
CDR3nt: TGTGCCAGCAGCCAAACAGGGGTTAGCACAGATACGCAGTATTTT
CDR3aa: CASSQTGVSTDTQYF

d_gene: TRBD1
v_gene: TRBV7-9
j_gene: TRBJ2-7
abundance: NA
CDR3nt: TGTGCCAGCAGCCCCGGGACAGAGATCTACGAGCAGTACTTC
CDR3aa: CASSPGTEIYEQYF

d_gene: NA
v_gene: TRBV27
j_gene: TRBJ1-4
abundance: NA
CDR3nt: TGTGCCAGCCGAATGTCACAGGCGGGGGAAAAACTGTTTTTT
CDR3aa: CASRMSQAGEKLFF

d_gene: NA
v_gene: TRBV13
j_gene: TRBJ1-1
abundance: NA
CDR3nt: TGTGCCAGCAGCTTATCCCCTACAGGTCGAGGGAACACTGAAGCTTTCTTT
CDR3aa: CASSLSPTGRGNTEAFF

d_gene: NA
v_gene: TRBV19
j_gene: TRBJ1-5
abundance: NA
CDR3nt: TGTGCCACCACGGAGGGAAATCAGCCCCAGCATTTT
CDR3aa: CATTEGNQPQHF

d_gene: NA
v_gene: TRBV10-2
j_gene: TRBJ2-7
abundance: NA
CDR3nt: TGCGCCAGCAGGGAAGGCAGCGTTTACGAGCAGTACTTC
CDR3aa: CASREGSVYEQYF

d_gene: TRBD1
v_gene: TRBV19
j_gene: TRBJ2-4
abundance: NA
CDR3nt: TGTGCCAGTGGGACAGGGGAGTACTTC
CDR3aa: CASGTGEYF

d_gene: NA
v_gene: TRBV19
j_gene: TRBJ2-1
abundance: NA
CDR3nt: TGTGCCAGTAGTATATTCCCGATGGGGGTTGGCAATGAGCAGTTCTTC
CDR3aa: CASSIFPMGVGNEQFF

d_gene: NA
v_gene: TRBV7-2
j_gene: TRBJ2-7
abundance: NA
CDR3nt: TGTGCCAGCAGCTTAGTAGGCAGGGCCTACGAGCAGTACTTC
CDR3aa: CASSLVGRAYEQYF

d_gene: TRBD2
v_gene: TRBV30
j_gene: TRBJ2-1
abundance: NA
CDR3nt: TGTGCCTGGAGTGGTTCTGGGACTAGATATAGTGAGCAGTTCTTC
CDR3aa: CAWSGSGTRYSEQFF

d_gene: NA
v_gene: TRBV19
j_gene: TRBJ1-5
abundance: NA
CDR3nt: TGTGCCAGTATCCGGGGGGCAGGTCGGGGCAATCAGCCCCAGCATTTT
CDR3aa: CASIRGAGRGNQPQHF

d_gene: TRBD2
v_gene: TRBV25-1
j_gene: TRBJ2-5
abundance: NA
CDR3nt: TGTGCCAGCAGTGTCGCGGGAGCCGGCCAAGAGACCCAGTACTTC
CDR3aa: CASSVAGAGQETQYF

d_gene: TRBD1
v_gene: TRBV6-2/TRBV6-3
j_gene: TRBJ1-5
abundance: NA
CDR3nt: TGTGCCAGCAGTTACGCGGGACAGGGTGAACAGCCCCAGCATTTT
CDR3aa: CASSYAGQGEQPQHF

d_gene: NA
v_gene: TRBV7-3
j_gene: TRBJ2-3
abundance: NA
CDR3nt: TGTGCCAGCAGCTTAGCAGGGACCAACACAGATACGCAGTATTTT
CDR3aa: CASSLAGTNTDTQYF

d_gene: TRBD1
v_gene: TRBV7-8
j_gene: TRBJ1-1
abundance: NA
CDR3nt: TGTGCCAGCAGCCCCAGGAGGACAGGGGTGAACACTGAAGCTTTCTTT
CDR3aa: CASSPRRTGVNTEAFF

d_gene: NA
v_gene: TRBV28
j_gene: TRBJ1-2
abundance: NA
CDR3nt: TGTGCCAGCAGTGAAACGACTGGCTACACCTTC
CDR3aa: CASSETTGYTF

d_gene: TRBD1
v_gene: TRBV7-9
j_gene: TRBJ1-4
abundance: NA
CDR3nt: TGTGCCAGCAGCATCACGGACAGGGGTGAACTGTTTTTT
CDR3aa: CASSITDRGELFF

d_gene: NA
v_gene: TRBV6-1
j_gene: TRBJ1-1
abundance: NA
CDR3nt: TGTGCCAGCAGTGAGGACCGACGGAAAATGAACACTGAAGCTTTCTTT
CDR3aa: CASSEDRRKMNTEAFF

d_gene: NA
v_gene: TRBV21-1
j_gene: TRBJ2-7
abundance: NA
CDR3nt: TGTGCCAGCAGCAAAGCCTGCGGGACCCTGGACTACGAGCAGTACTTC
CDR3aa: CASSKACGTLDYEQYF

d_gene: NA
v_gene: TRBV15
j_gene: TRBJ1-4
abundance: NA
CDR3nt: TGTGCCACCAGCCCCTTTAAGGGCTTTAGTGAAAAACTGTTTTTT
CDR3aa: CATSPFKGFSEKLFF

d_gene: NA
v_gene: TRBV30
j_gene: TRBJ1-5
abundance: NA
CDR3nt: TGTGCCTGGAGTTTGCGGGCTAATCAGCCCCAGCATTTT
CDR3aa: CAWSLRANQPQHF

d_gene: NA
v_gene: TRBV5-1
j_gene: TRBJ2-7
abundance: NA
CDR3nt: TGCGCCAGCAGCTTTGGTGATTTTTTGGGCGGGCACTACGAGCAGTACTTC
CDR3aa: CASSFGDFLGGHYEQYF

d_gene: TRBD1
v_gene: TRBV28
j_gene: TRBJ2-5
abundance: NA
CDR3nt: TGTGCCAGCAGTCTCGCCGGGACAGGGGGCGAAGAGACCCAGTACTTC
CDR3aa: CASSLAGTGGEETQYF

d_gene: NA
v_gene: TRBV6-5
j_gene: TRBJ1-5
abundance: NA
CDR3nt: TGTGCCAGCAGCTTGTCTATCAGGGTTTCTCAGCCCCAGCATTTT
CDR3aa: CASSLSIRVSQPQHF

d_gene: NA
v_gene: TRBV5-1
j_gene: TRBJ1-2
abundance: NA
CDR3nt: TGCGCCAGCAGCGCGGCCAGGGTTGGCTATGGCTACACCTTC
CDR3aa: CASSAARVGYGYTF

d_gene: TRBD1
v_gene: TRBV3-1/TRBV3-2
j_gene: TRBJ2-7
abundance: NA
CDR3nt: TGTGCCAGCAGCCTCAGGACAGGGGGGTACGAGCAGTACTTC
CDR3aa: CASSLRTGGYEQYF

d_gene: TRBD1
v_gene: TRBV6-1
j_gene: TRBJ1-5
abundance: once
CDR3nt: TGTGCCAGCAGTGTGGGACTTAGGACAGGGGATCAGCCCCAGCATTTT
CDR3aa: CASSVGLRTGDQPQHF

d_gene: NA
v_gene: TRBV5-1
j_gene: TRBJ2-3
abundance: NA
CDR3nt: TGCGCCAGCAGCTTGGCCGTTCAGAGCACAGATACGCAGTATTTT
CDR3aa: CASSLAVQSTDTQYF